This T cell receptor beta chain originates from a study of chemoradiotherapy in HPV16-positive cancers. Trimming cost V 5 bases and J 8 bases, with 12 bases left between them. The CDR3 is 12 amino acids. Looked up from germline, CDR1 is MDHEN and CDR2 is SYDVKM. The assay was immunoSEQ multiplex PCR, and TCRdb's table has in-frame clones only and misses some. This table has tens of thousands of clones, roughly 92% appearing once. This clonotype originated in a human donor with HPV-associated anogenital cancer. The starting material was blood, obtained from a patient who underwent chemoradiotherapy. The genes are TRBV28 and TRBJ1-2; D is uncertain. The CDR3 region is CASSPSRFGYTF. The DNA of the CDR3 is TGTGCCAGCAGTCCATCTCGCTTCGGCTACACCTTC.